Listed below are T cell receptor beta chains from one sample, sequenced in a study of blood T cell repertoires in COVID-19. Profiling relied on immunoSEQ multiplex PCR, and the TCRdb table lists in-frame clones only, not all of them. The table has 150,000 to 200,000 clones, roughly 76% seen once. Source material: peripheral blood. These receptors came from an elderly woman with COVID-19, enrolled during active disease. Both conserved end residues are part of each CDR3. D genes are given only for firm matches. Only part of the rows carry a size: once, few, many, or a class if the clone is expanded.

clone size | D gene | J gene | V gene | CDR3 DNA | CDR3 protein
NA | NA | TRBJ1-2 | TRBV18 | TGTGCCAGCTCACCATCTCGGGGGTACTATGGCTACACCTTC | CASSPSRGYYGYTF
NA | NA | TRBJ1-6 | TRBV19 | TGTGCCAGTAGACAAGGGACTGCTAATTCACCCCTCCACTTT | CASRQGTANSPLHF
NA | NA | TRBJ2-6 | TRBV28 | TGTGCCAGCAGTCTTTTTGGCGGACAGCTCTCTGGGGCCAACGTCCTGACTTTC | CASSLFGGQLSGANVLTF
NA | NA | TRBJ1-2 | TRBV6-5 | TGTGCCAGCAGTTACAGCGGACAGACGGATGGCTACACCTTC | CASSYSGQTDGYTF
NA | TRBD2 | TRBJ2-2 | TRBV6-2/TRBV6-3 | TGTGCCAGCAGTTACCTGGGACTAGCGAACACCGGGGAGCTGTTTTTT | CASSYLGLANTGELFF
NA | NA | TRBJ1-2 | TRBV7-2 | TGTGCCAGCAGCCCGGGACTAGATAACTATGGCTACACCTTC | CASSPGLDNYGYTF
NA | TRBD1 | TRBJ1-2 | TRBV19 | TGTGCCAGTAGTGGACAGGGGCCCTATGGCTACACCTTC | CASSGQGPYGYTF
NA | NA | TRBJ2-3 | TRBV5-1 | TGCGCCAGCAGCTTGGTTCCGGGTTTCACAGATACGCAGTATTTT | CASSLVPGFTDTQYF
NA | TRBD1 | TRBJ1-1 | TRBV6-2/TRBV6-3 | TGTGCCAGCAGTTACTCTACCCGGGACAGAAAGATGAACACTGAAGCTTTCTTT | CASSYSTRDRKMNTEAFF
NA | TRBD1 | TRBJ2-1 | TRBV11-2 | TGTGCCAGCAGCTCACCCAGGACAGGTAGTTTCTACAATGAGCAGTTCTTC | CASSSPRTGSFYNEQFF
NA | NA | TRBJ1-2 | TRBV5-6 | TGTGCCAGCAGCCGAGGCGGAGGGGACTATGGCTACACCTTC | CASSRGGGDYGYTF
NA | TRBD1 | TRBJ2-5 | TRBV20-1 | TGCAGTGCTAGTCGGACAGGGGGCAAAGAGACCCAGTACTTC | CSASRTGGKETQYF
NA | NA | TRBJ2-7 | TRBV7-7 | TGTGCCAGCAGCCCGACAGGTTCCTACGAGCAGTACTTC | CASSPTGSYEQYF
NA | NA | TRBJ2-7 | TRBV12-3/TRBV12-4 | TGTGCCAGCAGTTTTCTTTACTACGAGCAGTACTTC | CASSFLYYEQYF
NA | NA | TRBJ2-3 | TRBV21-1 | TGTGCCAGCAGCAAAGGGTTGGAGGGCTGCACAGATACGCAGTATTTT | CASSKGLEGCTDTQYF
NA | NA | TRBJ2-1 | TRBV5-1 | TGCGCCAGCAGCGAAGACAGCCCCTACAATGAGCAGTTCTTC | CASSEDSPYNEQFF
NA | NA | TRBJ2-1 | TRBV5-3 | TGTGCCAGAAGTACTAAGTCCGAGGTCGATGAGCAGTTCTTC | CARSTKSEVDEQFF
NA | NA | TRBJ1-3 | TRBV7-6 | TGTGCCAGCAGCTTAGCGTCAGGGTCCTCTGGAAACACCATATATTTT | CASSLASGSSGNTIYF
NA | TRBD1 | TRBJ1-5 | TRBV19 | TGTGCCAGTAGTATAGCCCCCGGGACAGGGACGAGCAATCAGCCCCAGCATTTT | CASSIAPGTGTSNQPQHF
once | NA | TRBJ2-1 | TRBV6-5 | TGTGCCAGCAGTTACGGAGGGAAGAATGAGCAGTTCTTC | CASSYGGKNEQFF
NA | TRBD2 | TRBJ2-3 | TRBV28 | TGTGCCAGCAGCCCCGCGGGGGGGAACACAGATACGCAGTATTTT | CASSPAGGNTDTQYF
few | TRBD1 | TRBJ1-5 | TRBV6-6 | TGTGCCAGCAGTTACTTCCCGGACAGGGTCGAGCATTTT | CASSYFPDRVEHF